The TCR beta chain described here comes from a study of early stage breast cancer tumors. Background on the study: Among approximately 12 ER+/PR+/HER2- tumors, eight were ductal, four lobular.

This clone was observed a few times. Tumor samples used roughly 19-55 mg of diced tissue. The CDR3 extends over 17 amino acids. J gave up 3 bases and V 4 bases, and 8 bases lay outside the gene matches. From germline, CDR1 is SGHTA and CDR2 FQGNSA. Libraries were prepared by immunoSEQ multiplex PCR; TCRdb keeps only in-frame clonotypes and omits some of them. The sample yields tens of thousands of clones, under 60% seen once. The TCR sequence derives from a person aged 50-59 years with breast cancer. This chain joins TRBV7-2 and TRBJ2-1; 11 bases align to TRBD1. Sequencing input: breast tumor tissue. CDR3 nucleotide sequence: TGTGCCAGCAGCTCTGCCCCCGGGACAGGGGGCTACAATGAGCAGTTCTTC. It is translated as CASSSAPGTGGYNEQFF.